These 32 T cell receptor beta chains came from one sample sequenced in a study of OX40 agonist ivuxolimab in advanced cancers. TCRdb keeps only in-frame clones here, not all; method: immunoSEQ multiplex PCR. The data hold approximately 91,000 clones, with 80% to 90% observed a single time. This specimen was CD4+ or CD8+ T cells sorted from blood, taken in a trial of the OX40 agonist ivuxolimab. Receptors originate from an adult with an advanced solid tumor such as melanoma, head and neck, liver or kidney cancer.

This rearrangement joins TRBV7-2 to TRBJ1-6; D ambiguous. CDR1 and CDR2 (germline): SGHTA, FQGNSA. V shed 6 bases and J shed 4 bases, with 10 bases lying between them. CDR3 length: 14 amino acids. Here the CDR3 reads CASRTRGYNSPLHF. The CDR3 nucleotides read TGTGCCAGCAGAACCAGAGGGTATAATTCACCCCTCCACTTT.

In this sample, this clone turned up a few times. The CDR3 DNA is TGCGCCAGCAGCCAGAACCTGTGGGTTAACTATGGCTACACCTTC. This gives the protein CASSQNLWVNYGYTF. This chain links TRBV4-3 with TRBJ1-2; D is unresolved. The V gene lost 3 bases and the J gene lost 1 base, with 12 bases spanning the gap. The CDR3 runs 15 residues. CDR1 and CDR2 from the germline V gene are LGHNA and YSLEER.

This chain uses TRBV7-7 with TRBJ2-5; no reliable D call. The length of the CDR3 is 14 residues. The ends were cut back, 1 base at V and 2 bases at J, with 8 bases in the middle. Germline loops: CDR1 SSHAT, CDR2 FNYEAQ (reference sequence). In DNA form, the CDR3 reads TGTGCCAGCAGCTTAGTCTGGGGTCAAGAGACCCAGTACTTC. Translating gives CASSLVWGQETQYF. The full variable domain, in which reference TRBV7-7 and TRBJ2-5 provide the parts outside the CDR3, is GAGVSQSPRYKVTKRGQDVTLRCDPISSHATLYWYQQALGQGPEFLTYFNYEAQPDKSGLPSDRFSAERPEGSISTLTIQRTEQRDSAMYRCASSLVWGQETQYFGPGTRLLVL.

The genes are TRBV5-5 and TRBJ2-2; a possible D gene is TRBD2 (5 bases). CDR3 length: 15 amino acids. Germline loops: CDR1 SGHKS, CDR2 YYEKEE (reference sequence). Trimming stripped 0 bases from V and 3 bases from J, with 9 bases between. The CDR3 reads CASSLALRDTGELFF. The CDR3 region has the DNA TGTGCCAGCAGCTTGGCATTGAGGGACACCGGGGAGCTGTTTTTT.

The chain couples TRBV5-1 to TRBJ2-1; the match to TRBD2 covers 12 bases. The CDR3 is 15 residues long. Unmatched junction bases numbered 4, after V lost 3 bases and J lost 6 bases. Germline-derived CDR1 and CDR2 are SGHRS and YFSETQ. CDR3 DNA: TGCGCCAGCAGCTCCGGACTAGCGGGGATCAATGAGCAGTTCTTC. It specifies CASSSGLAGINEQFF.

The chain carries TRBV4-1 and TRBJ2-7; no reliable D call. Germline values: CDR1 MGHRA, CDR2 YSYEKL. The CDR3 sequence is 11 residues long. The V gene lost 5 bases and the J gene lost 6 bases, with 8 bases spanning the gap. CDR3 protein: CASSFHGEQYF. The CDR3 coding sequence is TGCGCCAGCAGCTTCCACGGCGAGCAGTACTTC.

The genes are TRBV5-6 and TRBJ2-2; perhaps TRBD1 as D (6 bases). Between the trimmed V and J ends, which lost 2 bases and 0 bases, there was a span of 8 bases. The germline V gene has CDR1 SGHDT and CDR2 YYEEEE. This CDR3 contains 15 residues. CDR3 amino acids: CASSFGTTNTGELFF. In DNA form, the CDR3 reads TGTGCCAGCAGCTTCGGGACAACGAACACCGGGGAGCTGTTTTTT. Full variable domain (outside the CDR3, taken from reference TRBV5-6 and TRBJ2-2): DAGVTQSPTHLIKTRGQQVTLRCSPKSGHDTVSWYQQALGQGPQFIFQYYEEEERQRGNFPDRFSGHQFPNYSSELNVNALLLGDSALYLCASSFGTTNTGELFFGEGSRLTVL.

This sequence joins TRBV2 and TRBJ2-1, with 10 bases aligning to TRBD2. Germline V gene data show CDR1 as SNHLY and CDR2 as FYNNEI. Unmatched junction bases numbered 4, after V lost 5 bases and J lost 0 bases. The CDR3 has 16 residues. The chain's CDR3 is CASSIRTSGSYNEQFF. CDR3 in DNA: TGTGCCAGCAGTATTAGGACTAGCGGCTCCTACAATGAGCAGTTCTTC.

The chain employs TRBV29-1 and TRBJ2-1, with D hard to call. This CDR3 comprises 12 residues. The germline CDR1 and CDR2 sequences are SQVTM and ANQGSEA. Trimming shortened V by 8 bases and J by 2 bases, and 10 bases separated the two germline ends. The CDR3 bases are TGCAGCCTGCGACGAACCTACAATGAGCAGTTCTTC. Amino acid sequence: CSLRRTYNEQFF.

The rearrangement uses TRBV5-1 and TRBJ2-4; D might be TRBD1 (6 bases). Germline V gives CDR1 SGHRS, CDR2 YFSETQ. Trimming shortened V by 3 bases and J by 9 bases, and 16 bases separated the two germline ends. The CDR3 is 14 amino acids. The CDR3 DNA sequence: TGCGCCAGCAGCTCGGGCCCGGGACAAACCATTCAGTACTTC. This translates into CASSSGPGQTIQYF. The whole variable domain, remainder taken from reference TRBV5-1 and TRBJ2-4, is KAGVTQTPRYLIKTRGQQVTLSCSPISGHRSVSWYQQTPGQGLQFLFEYFSETQRNKGNFPGRFSGRQFSNSRSEMNVSTLELGDSALYLCASSSGPGQTIQYFGAGTRLSVL.

This clone appeared a single time. The J gene is TRBJ1-5, the V gene TRBV28, with D hard to call. The V end was cut by 7 bases, the J end by 0 bases, with 10 bases between. The germline V gene has CDR1 MDHEN and CDR2 SYDVKM. This CDR3 is 14 amino acids long. The CDR3: CASIGRFSNQPQHF. DNA for the CDR3: TGTGCCAGCATTGGCAGGTTTAGCAATCAGCCCCAGCATTTT.

V and J are TRBV7-3 and TRBJ2-1; D is ambiguous. V lost 4 bases to trimming and J lost 0 bases, with 13 bases between them. The CDR3 runs to 16 residues. Germline lookup yields CDR1 SGHTA and CDR2 FQGTGA. Written as DNA, the CDR3 is TGTGCCAGCAGCTCAAAGGTCCCGAGCTCCTACAATGAGCAGTTCTTC. It translates to CASSSKVPSSYNEQFF.

The rearrangement uses TRBV5-6 and TRBJ1-2, with a weak D call TRBD1 (6 bases). Trimming cost V 0 bases and J 6 bases, with 9 bases left between them. The CDR3 spans 13 residues. Germline values: CDR1 SGHDT, CDR2 YYEEEE. The CDR3 here is CASSLAGGDGYTF. In nucleotides, the CDR3 is TGTGCCAGCAGCTTGGCGGGGGGCGATGGCTACACCTTC.

This clone was counted a few times. The rearrangement joins TRBV1 to TRBJ2-7. TRBV1 is a listed pseudogene. This CDR3 is built from 11 residues. Written as DNA, the CDR3 is TGCACCAGCGGGGGTTCCTACGAGCAGTACTTC. As protein: CTSGGSYEQYF.

This chain connects TRBV5-1 to TRBJ1-2, with 12 bases identical to TRBD1. Germline values: CDR1 SGHRS, CDR2 YFSETQ. The CDR3 covers 17 residues. V lost 2 bases to trimming and J lost 8 bases; unmatched junction nucleotides: 13. The CDR3: CASSFAGQGANTGGYTF. CDR3 bases: TGCGCCAGCAGCTTTGCGGGACAGGGGGCCAATACGGGCGGCTACACCTTC.

This clone turned up a few times. The CDR3 nucleotides are TGTGCCAGCTCACCAGGGGTCAGCACTGAAGCTTTCTTT. It translates to CASSPGVSTEAFF. V is TRBV18 and J is TRBJ1-1, with D unresolved. V dropped 2 bases and J dropped 4 bases, with 8 bases sitting between them. Germline lookup yields CDR1 KGHSH and CDR2 LQKENI. The CDR3 length is 13 residues.

To note about this clone: Other nucleotide sequences from this sample produce the same CDR3. The chain recombines TRBV5-4 with TRBJ2-7; TRBD2 agrees at 7 bases. V shed 3 bases and J 0 bases; nucleotides not matched to a gene: 3. Germline V CDR1 and CDR2: SGHNT, YYREEE (reference sequence). The CDR3 covers 14 residues. Here the CDR3 DNA reads TGTGCCAGCAGCTCCTCTAGCGGCTCCTACGAGCAGTACTTC. This translates into CASSSSSGSYEQYF.

V gene TRBV2 combines with J gene TRBJ1-3; D gene uncertain. Trimming cost V 5 bases and J 0 bases, with 14 bases left between them. In germline, CDR1 is SNHLY, CDR2 FYNNEI. The CDR3 is 16 amino acids. DNA of the CDR3: TGTGCCAGCAGTTGGGAGGACCCGTACTCTGGAAACACCATATATTTT. Residues: CASSWEDPYSGNTIYF.

The chain is built from TRBV30 and TRBJ1-6; tentatively, D is TRBD1 (6 bases). V shed 3 bases and J shed 10 bases, with 13 bases lying between them. CDR1 and CDR2 (germline): GTSNPN, SVGIG (reference sequence). The CDR3 extends over 13 amino acids. CDR3 loop: CAWSRDIGSPLHF. CDR3 nucleotide sequence: TGTGCCTGGAGCCGGGACATCGGGTCACCCCTCCACTTT. Supplemented by reference TRBV30 and TRBJ1-6, the full variable domain reads SQTIHQWPATLVQPVGSPLSLECTVEGTSNPNLYWYRQAAGRGLQLLFYSVGIGQISSEVPQNLSASRPQDRQFILSSKKLLLSDSGFYLCAWSRDIGSPLHFGNGTRLTVT.

This clone has just a few counts. The chain has TRBV11-2 and TRBJ2-5; a possible D gene is TRBD1 (5 bases). CDR1 and CDR2 (germline): SGHAT, FQNNGV. The CDR3 covers 18 residues. Trimming left V 8 bases short and J 5 bases short, with 30 bases between. The CDR3 loop reads CASFPIKEDTTLPETQYF. The CDR3 DNA reads TGTGCCAGCTTCCCAATTAAAGAGGACACCACCCTCCCGGAGACCCAGTACTTC.

The gene calls are TRBV10-3 and TRBJ2-3; TRBD1 is a possible D gene (5 bases). The V gene's germline CDR1 is ENHRY and CDR2 SYGVKD. The CDR3 has 12 residues. The V end was cut by 4 bases, the J end by 7 bases, with 9 bases between. Here the CDR3 reads CAISADRNTQYF. CDR3 bases: TGTGCCATCAGTGCTGACAGAAATACGCAGTATTTT.

The chain uses TRBV29-1 and TRBJ2-1, with TRBD1 identical over 7 bases. Germline V gene data show CDR1 as SQVTM and CDR2 as ANQGSEA. The CDR3 consists of 14 residues. J lost 9 bases, V lost 8 bases, and 16 bases had no gene match. CDR3 in DNA: TGCAGCACCCCCAGGGACAGCCCTGAGGGTGAGCAGTTCTTC. Translation gives CSTPRDSPEGEQFF.

This chain connects TRBV15 to TRBJ2-5, with D possibly being TRBD2 (5 bases). V was cut by 3 bases and J by 6 bases, with 14 bases left in between. This CDR3 spans 14 amino acids. The germline gives CDR1 LNHNV, CDR2 YYDKDF (reference sequence). CDR3 coding DNA: TGTGCCACCAGCAGTGGAGTAGCGATACAGACCCAGTACTTC. Amino acids: CATSSGVAIQTQYF.

This clone was seen a single time. J is TRBJ1-5 and V is TRBV6-5; 9 bases are a match to TRBD1. The CDR3 is made up of 15 amino acids. CDR1 MNHEY and CDR2 SVGAGI come from the germline V gene. Trimming took 6 bases from V and 5 from J; bases not matched to a gene: 8. CDR3 in amino acids: CASSKEGQGYQPQHF. CDR3 sequence (DNA): TGTGCCAGCAGCAAGGAGGGACAGGGATATCAGCCCCAGCATTTT.

V usage is TRBV28 and J usage is TRBJ2-7, with no clear D. CDR1 MDHEN and CDR2 SYDVKM come from the germline V gene. The V end was cut by 5 bases, the J end by 6 bases, with 20 bases between. The CDR3 totals 15 residues. Here the CDR3 DNA reads TGTGCCAGCAGTCCAGTGTCAACGGTTAAGGGCGAGCAGTACTTC. Protein sequence: CASSPVSTVKGEQYF.

This clone has just a few counts. This sequence joins TRBV9 and TRBJ1-6; D gene unclear. The CDR3 loop spans 16 amino acids. Trimming left V 1 base short and J 4 bases short, with 12 bases between. Germline assignment: CDR1 SGDLS and CDR2 YYNGEE. The CDR3 region is CASSVLPRHYNSPLHF. In DNA form, the CDR3 reads TGTGCCAGCAGCGTACTACCCCGACATTATAATTCACCCCTCCACTTT. The entire variable domain, with the rest obtained from reference TRBV9 and TRBJ1-6, is as follows: DSGVTQTPKHLITATGQRVTLRCSPRSGDLSVYWYQQSLDQGLQFLIQYYNGEERAKGNILERFSAQQFPDLHSELNLSSLELGDSALYFCASSVLPRHYNSPLHFGNGTRLTVT.

This clone was recorded once. CDR3 bases: TGCGCCAGCAGCTTCGTCGGTTTCGGAGAGCAGTACTTC. Amino acids: CASSFVGFGEQYF. The chain carries TRBV5-1 and TRBJ2-7; D is ambiguous. Germline lookup yields CDR1 SGHRS and CDR2 YFSETQ. The CDR3 is 13 residues long. V shed 2 bases and J shed 7 bases, with 13 bases lying between them.

This chain links TRBV5-1 with TRBJ2-5, with a possible D match to TRBD1 (6 bases). This CDR3 has 14 residues. Trimming pared 4 bases from V and 0 bases from J, leaving 10 bases between. Looked up from germline, CDR1 is SGHRS and CDR2 is YFSETQ. The chain's CDR3 is CASSSGTNQETQYF. The CDR3 nucleotides are TGCGCCAGCAGCAGTGGGACAAACCAAGAGACCCAGTACTTC.

This chain joins TRBV11-2 and TRBJ1-1; a weak D match, TRBD1 (5 bases). The CDR3 is 14 residues long. The ends were cut back, 5 bases at V and 0 bases at J, with 10 bases in the middle. Germline CDR1 and CDR2: SGHAT and FQNNGV. The CDR3 protein is CASSRQLMNTEAFF. For the CDR3, the DNA is TGTGCCAGCAGCCGACAGCTCATGAACACTGAAGCTTTCTTT.

The gene calls are TRBV28 and TRBJ1-2; perhaps TRBD1 as D (5 bases). The CDR3 loop spans 14 amino acids. Germline V lookup: CDR1 MDHEN, CDR2 SYDVKM. V gave up 10 bases and J gave up 4 bases, with 19 bases separating them. CDR3 region: CATVKPGTAYGYTF. For the CDR3, the DNA is TGTGCCACCGTAAAACCGGGGACGGCCTATGGCTACACCTTC.

The chain employs TRBV4-1 and TRBJ2-1; TRBD1 agrees at 12 bases. Trimming took 5 bases from V and 4 from J; bases not matched to a gene: 3. CDR3 size: 15 residues. Per the germline V gene, CDR1 is MGHRA and CDR2 is YSYEKL. The CDR3 is CASSWGQGAYNEQFF. CDR3 DNA sequence: TGCGCCAGCAGCTGGGGACAGGGGGCTTACAATGAGCAGTTCTTC.

This chain uses TRBV19 with TRBJ1-2; TRBD1 agrees at 7 bases. V shed 7 bases and J 5 bases; nucleotides not matched to a gene: 16. Germline values: CDR1 LNHDA, CDR2 SQIVND (reference sequence). There are 16 residues in the CDR3. The CDR3 nucleotides are TGTGCCAGTACCACACCTAATTGGGGACAGCATTATGGCTACACCTTC. Protein product: CASTTPNWGQHYGYTF.